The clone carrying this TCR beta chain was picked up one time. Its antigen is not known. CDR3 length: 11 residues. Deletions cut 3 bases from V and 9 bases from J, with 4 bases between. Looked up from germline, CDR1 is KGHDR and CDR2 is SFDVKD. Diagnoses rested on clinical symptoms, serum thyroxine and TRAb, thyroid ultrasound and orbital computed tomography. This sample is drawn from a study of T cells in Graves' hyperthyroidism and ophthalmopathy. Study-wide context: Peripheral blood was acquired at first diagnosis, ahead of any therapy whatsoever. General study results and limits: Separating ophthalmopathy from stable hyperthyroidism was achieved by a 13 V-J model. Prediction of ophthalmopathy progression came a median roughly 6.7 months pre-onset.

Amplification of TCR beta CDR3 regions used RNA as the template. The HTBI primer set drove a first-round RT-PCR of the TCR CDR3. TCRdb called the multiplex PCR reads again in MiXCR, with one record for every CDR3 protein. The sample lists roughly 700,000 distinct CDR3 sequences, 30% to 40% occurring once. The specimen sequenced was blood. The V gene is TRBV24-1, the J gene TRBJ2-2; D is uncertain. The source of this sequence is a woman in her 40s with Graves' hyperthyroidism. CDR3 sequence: CATSDDRELFF. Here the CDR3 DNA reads TGTGCCACCAGTGATGACAGGGAGCTGTTTTTT.